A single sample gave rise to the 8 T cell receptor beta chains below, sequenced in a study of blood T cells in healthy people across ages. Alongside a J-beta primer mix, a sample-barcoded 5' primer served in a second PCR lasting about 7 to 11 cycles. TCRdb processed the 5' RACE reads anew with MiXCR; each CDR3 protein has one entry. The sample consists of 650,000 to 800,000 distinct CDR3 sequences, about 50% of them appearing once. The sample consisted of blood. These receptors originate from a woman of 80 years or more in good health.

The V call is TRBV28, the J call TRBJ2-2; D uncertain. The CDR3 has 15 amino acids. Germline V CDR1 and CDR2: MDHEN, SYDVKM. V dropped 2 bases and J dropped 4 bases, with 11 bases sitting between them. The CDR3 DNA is TGTGCCAGCAGTTTAGAGTACCGAAGCACCGGGGAGCTGTTTTTT. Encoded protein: CASSLEYRSTGELFF.

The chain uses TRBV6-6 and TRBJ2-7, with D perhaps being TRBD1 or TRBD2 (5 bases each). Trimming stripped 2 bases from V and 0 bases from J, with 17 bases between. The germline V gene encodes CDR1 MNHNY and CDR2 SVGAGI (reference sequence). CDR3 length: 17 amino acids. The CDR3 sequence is CASSYRDGSFSSYEQYF. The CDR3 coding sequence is TGTGCCAGCAGTTACCGGGACGGGTCTTTTAGCTCCTACGAGCAGTACTTC.

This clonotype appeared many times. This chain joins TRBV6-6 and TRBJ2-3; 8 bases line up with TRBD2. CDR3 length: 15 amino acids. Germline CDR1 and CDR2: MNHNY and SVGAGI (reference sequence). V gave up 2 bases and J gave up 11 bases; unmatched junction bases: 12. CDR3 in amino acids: CASSYGLARLRGQYF. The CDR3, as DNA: TGTGCCAGCAGTTACGGACTAGCCCGCCTTCGGGGGCAGTATTTT.

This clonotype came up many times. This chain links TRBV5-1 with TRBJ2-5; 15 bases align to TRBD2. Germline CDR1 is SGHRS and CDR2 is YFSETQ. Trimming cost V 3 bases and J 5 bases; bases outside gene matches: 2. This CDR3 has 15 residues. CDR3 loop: CASSWTSGRGETQYF. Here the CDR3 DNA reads TGCGCCAGCAGCTGGACTAGCGGGAGGGGTGAGACCCAGTACTTC.

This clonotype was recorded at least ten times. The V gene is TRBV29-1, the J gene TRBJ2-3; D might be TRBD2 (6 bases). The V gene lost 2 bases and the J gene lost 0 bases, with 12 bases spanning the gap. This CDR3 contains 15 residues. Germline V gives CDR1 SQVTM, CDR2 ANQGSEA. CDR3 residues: CSVEQTSPSTDTQYF. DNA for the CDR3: TGCAGCGTTGAACAGACTAGTCCTAGCACAGATACGCAGTATTTT.

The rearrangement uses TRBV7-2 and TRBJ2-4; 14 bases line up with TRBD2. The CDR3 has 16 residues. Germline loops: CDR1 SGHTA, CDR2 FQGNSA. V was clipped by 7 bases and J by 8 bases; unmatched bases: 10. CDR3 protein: CASTFRLAGGPDIQYF. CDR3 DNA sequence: TGTGCCAGCACCTTTAGACTAGCGGGGGGGCCGGACATTCAGTACTTC.

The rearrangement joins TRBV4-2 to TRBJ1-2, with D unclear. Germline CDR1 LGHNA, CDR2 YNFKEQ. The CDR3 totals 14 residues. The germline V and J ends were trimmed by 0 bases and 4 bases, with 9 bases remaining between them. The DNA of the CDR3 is TGTGCCAGCAGCCAAGATGAGGGAATCTATGGCTACACCTTC. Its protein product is CASSQDEGIYGYTF.

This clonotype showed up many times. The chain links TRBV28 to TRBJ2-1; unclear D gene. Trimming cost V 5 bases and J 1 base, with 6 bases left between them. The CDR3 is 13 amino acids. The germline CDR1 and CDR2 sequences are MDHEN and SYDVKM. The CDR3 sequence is CASSVLSYNEQFF. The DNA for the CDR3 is TGTGCCAGCAGTGTATTGTCCTACAATGAGCAGTTCTTC.